Described below is a single TCR beta chain sequence and its context. The antigen remains undetermined. Between the trimmed V and J ends, which lost 2 bases and 4 bases, there was a span of 29 bases. Germline-derived CDR1 and CDR2 are MDHEN and SYDVKM. CDR3 length: 20 residues. This sample was taken from a study of shared clonotypes between healthy human individuals. Authors' analysis steps: ImmunoSEQ supplied junction-only sequences lacking quality scores, so filtering was different. TCRdb's table, derived via immunoSEQ multiplex PCR, lists solely in-frame clones and lacks some. Clonal size and the V and J genes are those of that table, whereas D and trimming came from the DNA. The sample consists of around 2.1 million clones, under 95% of them appearing once. Regarding the study as a whole: When compared with the clonotypes that were shared by all four sorted-subset donors, the non-shared clonotypes turned out to have lower generation probabilities. In several donors, around 5% of naive CD4 clonotypes appeared in common.

The naive CD8 subset, CD45RO-negative cells positively selected for CCR7, excluded terminally differentiated effector memory CD45RA+ cells. Caucasian adults living in Nashville, Tennessee, provided all samples. The clonotype originates from a man between 18 and 35 years old in good health. Some clones in this sample may be carry-over from other donors' samples. The V and J genes are TRBV28 and TRBJ1-2; D call uncertain. Source material: naive CD8+ T cells from PBMCs. CDR3 DNA sequence: TGTGCCAGCAGTTTAAGGCCCCAGGTCCGTACTGCAGTCCGTAGCTATGGCTACACCTTC. This encodes CASSLRPQVRTAVRSYGYTF.